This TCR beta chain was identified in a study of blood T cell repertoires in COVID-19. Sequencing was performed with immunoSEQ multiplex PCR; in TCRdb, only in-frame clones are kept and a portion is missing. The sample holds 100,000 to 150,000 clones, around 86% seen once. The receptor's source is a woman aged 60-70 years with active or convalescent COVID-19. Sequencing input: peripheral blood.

The CDR3 spells CSASSGSAPDTQYF. CDR3 bases: TGCAGTGCTAGTTCGGGGAGCGCCCCCGATACGCAGTATTTT. The rearrangement uses TRBV20-1 and TRBJ2-3; a possible D gene is TRBD2 (5 bases). Trimming cost V 3 bases and J 6 bases, with 16 bases left between them. The CDR3 contains 14 residues. Germline V lookup: CDR1 DFQATT, CDR2 SNEGSKA (reference sequence).